This T cell receptor beta chain was observed in a study of beta chain features in type 1 diabetes. In regard to this clone: The antigen is not known.

Study results and limitations: The study found fewer insertions and more deletions at VDJ junctions in type 1 diabetes patients. Type 1 diabetes patients had TCRB CDR3s that were shorter (moderately but significantly so) in all four CD4+ subsets.

cDNA synthesis used the whole RNA isolate, giving expressed TCRB sequences. Data came from immunoSEQ multiplex PCR; TCRdb stores just in-frame clones and leaves some out. This sample has 600,000 to 700,000 clones, with roughly an eighth found just once. With 0 bases removed from V and 7 bases from J, the gap between germline ends came to 22 bases. This CDR3 comprises 18 residues. Looked up from germline, CDR1 is MGHRA and CDR2 is YSYEKL. Heparinised blood was drawn once per donor, averaging approximately 100 mL. Purity above 95% was achieved in all sorted populations. Sequencing was carried out using naive CD4+ T cells from blood. The chain employs TRBV4-1 and TRBJ2-1; D may be TRBD2 (5 bases). The receptor comes from a man younger than 35 with type 1 diabetes. DNA of the CDR3: TGCGCCAGCAGCCAAGAAGGAGGAACTACCCTTCGACTAAATGAGCAGTTCTTC. Its translation is CASSQEGGTTLRLNEQFF.